Each of the 10 T cell receptor beta chains below was sequenced from the same sample in a study of CD8 T cells in Susac syndrome. About 0.5 to 1 ug RNA was reverse transcribed with random hexamers. Each CDR3 protein gets one entry after TCRdb re-called the immunoSEQ multiplex PCR reads with MiXCR. This table has 110,000 or so distinct CDR3 sequences, around 94% appearing once. The specimen was CD4+ T cells from PBMCs. The receptors derive from a human donor with multiple sclerosis.

The genes are TRBV5-1 and TRBJ1-3; D is unclear. The V gene lost 7 bases and the J gene lost 0 bases, with 17 bases spanning the gap. Germline-derived CDR1 and CDR2 are SGHRS and YFSETQ. This CDR3 is built from 16 residues. CDR3 amino acids: CASCQAGILSGNTIYF. The CDR3, as DNA: TGCGCCAGCTGCCAGGCCGGGATCCTCTCTGGAAACACCATATATTTT.

This rearrangement joins TRBV30 to TRBJ2-7; 7 bases map to TRBD1. Germline loops: CDR1 GTSNPN, CDR2 SVGIG (reference sequence). The CDR3 length is 12 residues. V lost 7 bases and J lost 3; bases outside the gene matches: 6. Written as DNA, the CDR3 is TGTGCCTTCTGGCACAGGGGCTACGAGCAGTACTTC. This translates into CAFWHRGYEQYF.

The rearrangement uses TRBV7-9 and TRBJ2-3; 12 nucleotides line up with TRBD2. The trim removed 3 bases at V and 2 bases at J, leaving 6 bases unmatched. Per germline, CDR1 SEHNR and CDR2 FQNEAQ (reference sequence). The CDR3 extends over 17 amino acids. The DNA for the CDR3 is TGTGCCAGCAGCTTGGATCTAGCGGGGGGGCCCACAGATACGCAGTATTTT. Translated: CASSLDLAGGPTDTQYF.

The rearrangement links TRBV4-2 to TRBJ2-2; 8 bases are a match to TRBD1. CDR3 length equals 19 residues. The germline gives CDR1 LGHNA, CDR2 YNFKEQ. Trimming cost V 4 bases and J 7 bases; bases outside gene matches: 20. The CDR3 protein is CASSLKTPGQGARDGELFF. The CDR3 region has the DNA TGTGCCAGCAGCCTAAAAACCCCTGGGCAGGGGGCGCGAGACGGGGAGCTGTTTTTT.

The rearrangement joins TRBV24-1 to TRBJ2-5; D assignment may be TRBD1 or TRBD2 (6 bases each). The germline V gene has CDR1 KGHDR and CDR2 SFDVKD. The CDR3 is 18 residues long. The V and J ends lost 3 bases and 4 bases respectively, with 23 bases between them. The CDR3 DNA is TGTGCCACCAGTGATGGCCGGAGCTGGGGGGCGAAAGGAGAGACCCAGTACTTC. It is translated as CATSDGRSWGAKGETQYF.

This rearrangement joins TRBV29-1 to TRBJ2-7; D call uncertain. Trimming stripped 2 bases from V and 3 bases from J, with 5 bases between. The CDR3 has 11 residues. CDR1 and CDR2 (germline): SQVTM, ANQGSEA. In DNA, the CDR3 is TGCAGCGTTGAAAACAGCTACGAGCAGTACTTC. Encoded protein: CSVENSYEQYF.

The rearrangement joins TRBV6-4 to TRBJ2-3; possibly TRBD2 for D (5 bases). This CDR3 has 14 residues. V lost 2 bases and J 4 bases, leaving 10 bases between the germline ends. From germline, CDR1 is MRHNA and CDR2 SNTAGT. The CDR3 loop is CASSDPSSADTQYF. The CDR3 DNA reads as TGTGCCAGCAGTGACCCTAGCAGCGCAGATACGCAGTATTTT.

The chain uses TRBV19 and TRBJ2-3, with TRBD2 as a possible D gene (6 bases). Trimming took off 3 bases at V and 0 bases at J, with 7 bases between the two ends. The CDR3 contains 14 residues. Germline V gives CDR1 LNHDA, CDR2 SQIVND (reference sequence). The CDR3 here is CASSMGTSTDTQYF. CDR3 coding DNA: TGTGCCAGTAGTATGGGGACTAGCACAGATACGCAGTATTTT. The full variable domain, completed using reference TRBV19 and TRBJ2-3, is DGGITQSPKYLFRKEGQNVTLSCEQNLNHDAMYWYRQDPGQGLRLIYYSQIVNDFQKGDIAEGYSVSREKKESFPLTVTSAQKNPTAFYLCASSMGTSTDTQYFGPGTRLTVL.

V is TRBV7-3 and J is TRBJ2-7, with D possibly matching TRBD2 (6 bases). V lost 5 bases, J lost 2 bases, and 10 bases lay in between. The CDR3 consists of 13 residues. Per germline, CDR1 SGHTA and CDR2 FQGTGA. This chain's CDR3 is CASSPGLPYEQYF. As DNA, the CDR3 is TGTGCCAGCAGCCCGGGACTCCCCTACGAGCAGTACTTC. Together with reference TRBV7-3 and TRBJ2-7, the CDR3 gives the full variable domain: GAGVSQTPSNKVTEKGKYVELRCDPISGHTALYWYRQSLGQGPEFLIYFQGTGAADDSGLPNDRFFAVRPEGSVSTLKIQRTERGDSAVYLCASSPGLPYEQYFGPGTRLTVT.

The chain is built from TRBV24-1 and TRBJ2-3; D gene ambiguous. The CDR3 is 15 residues long. V lost 5 bases to trimming and J lost 4 bases, with 15 bases between them. The germline V gene has CDR1 KGHDR and CDR2 SFDVKD. The CDR3 spells CATSARLPAADTQYF. In nucleotides, the CDR3 is TGTGCCACCAGTGCAAGGCTACCTGCCGCAGATACGCAGTATTTT.